The source of this T cell receptor (beta chain) is a study of blood T cell repertoires in COVID-19. Study at large: Acute and convalescent COVID-19 samples came from the United States, Italy and Spain. PBMCs, B-cell-depleted T cells, or T cells provided the cDNA or gDNA that made up the material.

As originally analysed: Reference gene primers were amplified, and this amplification served to estimate nucleated cell counts. Sequencing used immunoSEQ multiplex PCR; TCRdb keeps in-frame clones, though not all of them. The V and J calls and the clone size are those of that table, but D and trimming were determined from the DNA. The table includes under 150,000 clones, more than 70% detected once. The germline V gene has CDR1 MNHEY and CDR2 SVGEGT. Trimming cost V 6 bases and J 1 base; bases outside gene matches: 6. The CDR3 is 15 residues long. The sequencing sample was made of peripheral blood. The receptor was isolated from an elderly man with active or convalescent COVID-19. This chain uses TRBV6-2 or TRBV6-3 with TRBJ2-7; TRBD1 matches at 10 bases. The CDR3 loop is CASSSGQGTSYEQYF. In DNA form, the CDR3 reads TGTGCCAGCAGCTCGGGACAGGGGACGTCCTACGAGCAGTACTTC.